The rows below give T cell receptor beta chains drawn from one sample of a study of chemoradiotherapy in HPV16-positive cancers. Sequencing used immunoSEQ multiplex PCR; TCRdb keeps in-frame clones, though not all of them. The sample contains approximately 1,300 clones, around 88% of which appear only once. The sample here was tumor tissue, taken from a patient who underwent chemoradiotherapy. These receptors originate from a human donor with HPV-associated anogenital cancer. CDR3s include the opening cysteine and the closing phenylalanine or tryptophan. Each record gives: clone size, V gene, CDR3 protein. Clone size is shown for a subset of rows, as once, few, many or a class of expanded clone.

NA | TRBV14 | CASSRELGTEAFF
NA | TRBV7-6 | CASSPPGRTDTQYF
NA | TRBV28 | CASSLPTWNNQPQHF
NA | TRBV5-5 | CASSWGSQETQYF
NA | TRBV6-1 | CASSDQQGTTNEKLFF
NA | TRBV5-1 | CASSEGQSHSPLHF
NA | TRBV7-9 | CASSAPDRGNTEAFF
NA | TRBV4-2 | CASSQRAGDGVYGYTF
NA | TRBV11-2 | CASSLQVGRNTEAFF
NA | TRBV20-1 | CCAQDQETQYF
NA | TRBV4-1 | CASSQVGPGDVGNTIYF
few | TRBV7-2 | CASTQEAHSGNTIYF
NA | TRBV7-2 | CASNPTGGNYGELFF
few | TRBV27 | CASSTRRGLGNEQFF
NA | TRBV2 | CASSRNYGYTF
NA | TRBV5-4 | CASSLGGGTRDTEAFF
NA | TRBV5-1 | CASSFSLADSYEQYF
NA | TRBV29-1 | CSVGQDRLDGYTF
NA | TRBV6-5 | CASSPDRGVRGYTF
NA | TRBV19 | CASSPGARSPLHF
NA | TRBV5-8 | CASSSGETQYF
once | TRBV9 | CASSVVGQHGYTF
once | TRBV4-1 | CASSQDMGGRKGYTF
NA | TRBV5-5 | CASSLPGGSYNEQFF
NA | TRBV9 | CASSVVLGQSINEQFF